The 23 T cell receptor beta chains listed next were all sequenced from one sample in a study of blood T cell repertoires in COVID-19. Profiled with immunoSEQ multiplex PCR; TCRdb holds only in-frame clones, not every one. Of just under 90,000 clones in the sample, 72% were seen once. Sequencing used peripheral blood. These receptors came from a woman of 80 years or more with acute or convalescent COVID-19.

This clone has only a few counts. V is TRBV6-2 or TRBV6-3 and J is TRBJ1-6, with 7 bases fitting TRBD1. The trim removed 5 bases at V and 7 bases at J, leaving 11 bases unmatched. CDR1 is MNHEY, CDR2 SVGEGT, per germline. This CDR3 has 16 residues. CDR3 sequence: CASSHHRGGLNSPLHF. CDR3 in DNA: TGTGCCAGCAGTCACCACAGGGGTGGGCTGAATTCACCCCTCCACTTT.

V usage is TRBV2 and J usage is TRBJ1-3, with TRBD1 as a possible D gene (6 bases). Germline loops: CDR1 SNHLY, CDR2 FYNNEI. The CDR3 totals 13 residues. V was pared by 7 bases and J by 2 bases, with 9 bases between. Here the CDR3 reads CASNRAPGNTIYF. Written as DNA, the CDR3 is TGTGCCAGCAACAGGGCCCCTGGAAACACCATATATTTT.

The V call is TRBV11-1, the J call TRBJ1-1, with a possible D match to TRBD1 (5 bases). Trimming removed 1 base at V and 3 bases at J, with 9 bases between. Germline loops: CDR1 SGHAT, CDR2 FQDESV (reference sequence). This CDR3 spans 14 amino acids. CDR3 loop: CASSLGSTDTEAFF. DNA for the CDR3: TGTGCCAGCAGCTTAGGCTCGACAGACACTGAAGCTTTCTTT.

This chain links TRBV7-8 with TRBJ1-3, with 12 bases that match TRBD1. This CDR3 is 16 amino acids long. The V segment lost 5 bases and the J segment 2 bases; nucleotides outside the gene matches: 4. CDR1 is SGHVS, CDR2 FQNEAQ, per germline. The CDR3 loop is CASSIGTGGTGNTIYF. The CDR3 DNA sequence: TGTGCCAGCAGCATCGGGACAGGGGGCACTGGAAACACCATATATTTT.

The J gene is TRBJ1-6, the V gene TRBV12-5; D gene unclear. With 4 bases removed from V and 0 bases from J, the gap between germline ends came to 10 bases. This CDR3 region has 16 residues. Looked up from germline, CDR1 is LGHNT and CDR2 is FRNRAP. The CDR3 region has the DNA TGTGCTAGTGGTTCTACGGGGAGCTCCTATAATTCACCCCTCCACTTT. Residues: CASGSTGSSYNSPLHF.

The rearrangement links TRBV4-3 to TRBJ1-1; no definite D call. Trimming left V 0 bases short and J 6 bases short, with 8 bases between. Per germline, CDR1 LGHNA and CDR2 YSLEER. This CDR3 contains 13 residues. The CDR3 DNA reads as TGCGCCAGCAGCCAAGATTGGACTGCTGAAGCTTTCTTT. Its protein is CASSQDWTAEAFF.

DNA for the CDR3: TGTGCCAGTGTGGACAGAGGGTATGGCTACACCTTC. This encodes CASVDRGYGYTF. The J gene is TRBJ1-2, the V gene TRBV19; D perhaps matches TRBD1 (6 bases). The V end was cut by 8 bases, the J end by 5 bases, with 12 bases between. Germline lookup yields CDR1 LNHDA and CDR2 SQIVND (reference sequence). The CDR3 is 12 residues long.

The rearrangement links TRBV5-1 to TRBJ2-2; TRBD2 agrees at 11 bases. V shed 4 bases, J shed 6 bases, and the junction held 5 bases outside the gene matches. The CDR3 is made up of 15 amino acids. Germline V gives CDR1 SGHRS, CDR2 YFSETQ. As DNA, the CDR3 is TGCGCCAGCAGCGGTAGCGGGGGGGACGCCGGGGAGCTGTTTTTT. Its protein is CASSGSGGDAGELFF.

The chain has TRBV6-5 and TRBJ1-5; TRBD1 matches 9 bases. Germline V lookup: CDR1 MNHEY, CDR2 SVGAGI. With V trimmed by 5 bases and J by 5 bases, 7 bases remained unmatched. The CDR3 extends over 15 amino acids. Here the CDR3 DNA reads TGTGCCAGCAGTCCCCTACAGGGGGCGGATCAGCCCCAGCATTTT. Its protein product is CASSPLQGADQPQHF.

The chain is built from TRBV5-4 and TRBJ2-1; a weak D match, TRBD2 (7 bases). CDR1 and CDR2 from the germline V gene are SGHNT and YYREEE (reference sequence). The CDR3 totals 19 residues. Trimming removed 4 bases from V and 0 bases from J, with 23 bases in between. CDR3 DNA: TGTGCCAGCAGCCCCCCCCGTTGGGGGGGCCGATCCTCCTACAATGAGCAGTTCTTC. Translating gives CASSPPRWGGRSSYNEQFF.

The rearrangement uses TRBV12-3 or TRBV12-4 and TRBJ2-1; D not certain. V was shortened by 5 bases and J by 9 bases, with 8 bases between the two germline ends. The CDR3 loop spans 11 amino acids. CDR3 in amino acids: CASSRQAEQFF. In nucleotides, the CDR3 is TGTGCCAGCAGTCGCCAGGCTGAGCAGTTCTTC.

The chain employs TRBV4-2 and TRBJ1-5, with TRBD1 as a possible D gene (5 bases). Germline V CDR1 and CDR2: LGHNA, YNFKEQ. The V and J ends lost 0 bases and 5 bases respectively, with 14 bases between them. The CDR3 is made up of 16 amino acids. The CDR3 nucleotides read TGTGCCAGCAGCCAAGATGGCGGCAGGGATCATCAGCCCCAGCATTTT. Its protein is CASSQDGGRDHQPQHF.

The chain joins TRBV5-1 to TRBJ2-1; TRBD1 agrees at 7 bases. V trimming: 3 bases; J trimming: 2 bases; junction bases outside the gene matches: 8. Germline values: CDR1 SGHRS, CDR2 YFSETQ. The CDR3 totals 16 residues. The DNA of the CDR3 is TGCGCCAGCAGCTCTCTTGAGGGGGCCCCCTACAATGAGCAGTTCTTC. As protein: CASSSLEGAPYNEQFF. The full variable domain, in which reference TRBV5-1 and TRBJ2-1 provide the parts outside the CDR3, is KAGVTQTPRYLIKTRGQQVTLSCSPISGHRSVSWYQQTPGQGLQFLFEYFSETQRNKGNFPGRFSGRQFSNSRSEMNVSTLELGDSALYLCASSSLEGAPYNEQFFGPGTRLTVL.

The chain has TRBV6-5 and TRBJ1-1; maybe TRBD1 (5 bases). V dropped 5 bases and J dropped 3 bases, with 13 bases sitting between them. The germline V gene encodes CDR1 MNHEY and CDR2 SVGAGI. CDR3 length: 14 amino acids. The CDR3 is CASSPQGADTEAFF. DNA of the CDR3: TGTGCCAGCAGTCCCCAAGGGGCTGACACTGAAGCTTTCTTT.

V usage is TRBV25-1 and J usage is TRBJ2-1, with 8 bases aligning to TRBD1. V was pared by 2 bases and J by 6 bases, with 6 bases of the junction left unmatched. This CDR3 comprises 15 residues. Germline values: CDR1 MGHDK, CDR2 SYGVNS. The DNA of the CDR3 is TGTGCCAGCAGTGAAGGGACAGGATTTCCCAATGAGCAGTTCTTC. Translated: CASSEGTGFPNEQFF.

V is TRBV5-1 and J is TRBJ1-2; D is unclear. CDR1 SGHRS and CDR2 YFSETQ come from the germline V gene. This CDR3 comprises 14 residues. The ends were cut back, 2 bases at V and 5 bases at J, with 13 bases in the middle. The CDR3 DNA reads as TGCGCCAGCAGCTTCGGAGGACCGCAGTATGGCTACACCTTC. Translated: CASSFGGPQYGYTF.

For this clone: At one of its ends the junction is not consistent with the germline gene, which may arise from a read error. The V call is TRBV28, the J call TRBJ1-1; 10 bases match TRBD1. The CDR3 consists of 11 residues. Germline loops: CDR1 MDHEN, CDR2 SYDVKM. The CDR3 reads CASSDRGQGYF. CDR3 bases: TGTGCCAGCAGCGACAGGGGGCAGGGTTACTTT.

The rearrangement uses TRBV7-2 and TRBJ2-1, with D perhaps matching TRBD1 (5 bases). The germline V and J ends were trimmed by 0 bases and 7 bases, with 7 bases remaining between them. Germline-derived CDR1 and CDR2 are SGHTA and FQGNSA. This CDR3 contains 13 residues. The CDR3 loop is CASSLAKGNEQFF. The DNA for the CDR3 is TGTGCCAGCAGCTTAGCGAAGGGGAATGAGCAGTTCTTC.

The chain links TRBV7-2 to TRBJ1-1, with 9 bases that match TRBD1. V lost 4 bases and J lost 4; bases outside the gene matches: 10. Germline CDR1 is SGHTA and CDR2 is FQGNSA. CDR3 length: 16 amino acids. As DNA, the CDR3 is TGTGCCAGCAGCTCCCGGACAGGGGCGGTTGGCACTGAAGCTTTCTTT. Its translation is CASSSRTGAVGTEAFF.

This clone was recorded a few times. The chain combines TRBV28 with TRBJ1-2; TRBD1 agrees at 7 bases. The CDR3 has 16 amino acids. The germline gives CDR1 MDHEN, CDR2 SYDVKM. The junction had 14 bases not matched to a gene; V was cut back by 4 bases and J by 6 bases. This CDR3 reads CASSSNPGQRSHGYTF. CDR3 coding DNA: TGTGCCAGCAGTTCAAACCCGGGACAGCGATCGCATGGCTACACCTTC.

CDR3 sequence: CASSPSAGGAYNEQFF. The CDR3 DNA follows: TGTGCCAGCTCACCATCGGCTGGAGGAGCCTACAATGAGCAGTTCTTC. This chain joins TRBV18 and TRBJ2-1; perhaps TRBD2 as D (5 bases). The germline V gene has CDR1 KGHSH and CDR2 LQKENI. The CDR3 is 16 amino acids. V lost 2 bases and J 2 bases, leaving 13 bases between the germline ends. The full variable domain, with the rest looked up from reference TRBV18 and TRBJ2-1, is NAGVMQNPRHLVRRRGQEARLRCSPMKGHSHVYWYRQLPEEGLKFMVYLQKENIIDESGMPKERFSAEFPKEGPSILRIQQVVRGDSAAYFCASSPSAGGAYNEQFFGPGTRLTVL.

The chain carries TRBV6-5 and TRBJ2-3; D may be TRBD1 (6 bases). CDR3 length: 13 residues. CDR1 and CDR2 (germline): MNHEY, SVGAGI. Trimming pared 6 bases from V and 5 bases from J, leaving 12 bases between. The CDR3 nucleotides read TGTGCCAGCAGAGCGACAGGAGTAGATACGCAGTATTTT. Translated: CASRATGVDTQYF.

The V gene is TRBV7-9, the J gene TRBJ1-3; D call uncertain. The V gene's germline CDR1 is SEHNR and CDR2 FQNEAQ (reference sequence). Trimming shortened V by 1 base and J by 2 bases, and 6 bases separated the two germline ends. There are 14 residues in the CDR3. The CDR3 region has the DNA TGTGCCAGCAGCTTAGTACGGGCTGGAAACACCATATATTTT. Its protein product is CASSLVRAGNTIYF.